A single sample gave rise to the 14 T cell receptor beta chains below, sequenced in a study of vaccination and CD4 T cells after COVID-19. Their specific antigens are unknown. Treatment meaning: approximately 9-day PBMC culture with coronavirus spike peptide pools or control peptides (ViraFEST assay). The Oncomine TCR Beta short-read assay was applied to DNA of cultured CD4+ T cells. TCRdb processed the PCR reads anew with MiXCR; each CDR3 protein has one entry. The table lists 12,000 or so distinct CDR3 sequences, approximately 54% of them singletons, with about 18% in the top ten. The material was cultured CD4+ T cells from blood, obtained after SARS-CoV-2 vaccination. The receptors were sampled from a human donor with COVID-19.

The DNA for the CDR3 is TGTGCCAGCACCATAGGGCGAGACACCTCCTTGGTTACGCAGTATTTT. Its protein product is CASTIGRDTSLVTQYF. This chain joins TRBV28 and TRBJ2-3, with D unclear. The CDR3 has 16 amino acids. V lost 7 bases and J lost 8, with 25 bases in between. The V gene's germline CDR1 is MDHEN and CDR2 SYDVKM.

V and J are TRBV7-8 and TRBJ1-2, with 10 bases identical to TRBD1. The CDR3 is 14 residues long. CDR1 is SGHVS and CDR2 is FQNEAQ in the germline V gene. The trim removed 1 base at V and 8 bases at J, leaving 4 bases unmatched. CDR3 protein: CASSLEDRGFGYTF. CDR3 nucleotides: TGTGCCAGCAGCTTAGAGGACAGGGGGTTCGGCTACACCTTC.

The chain combines TRBV7-9 with TRBJ2-5; D remains unclear. V was pared by 2 bases and J by 2 bases, with 12 bases between. The CDR3 runs to 15 residues. Looked up from germline, CDR1 is SEHNR and CDR2 is FQNEAQ (reference sequence). The DNA for the CDR3 is TGTGCCAGCAGCTTATCTGGTCCCAAGCAAGAGACCCAGTACTTC. Its translation: CASSLSGPKQETQYF. Complete variable domain (other parts from reference TRBV7-9 and TRBJ2-5): DTGVSQNPRHKITKRGQNVTFRCDPISEHNRLYWYRQTLGQGPEFLTYFQNEAQLEKSRLLSDRFSAERPKGSFSTLEIQRTEQGDSAMYLCASSLSGPKQETQYFGPGTRLLVL.

The chain recombines TRBV20-1 with TRBJ1-2, with a tentative D call TRBD1 (5 bases). Germline V lookup: CDR1 DFQATT, CDR2 SNEGSKA (reference sequence). V lost 4 bases, J lost 2 bases, and 11 bases lay in between. The CDR3 is 13 residues long. The CDR3 is CSAIPGANYGYTF. DNA of the CDR3: TGCAGTGCTATCCCCGGGGCCAACTATGGCTACACCTTC.

There are a few counts of this clonotype. The V gene is TRBV20-1, the J gene TRBJ1-2; the D gene is possibly TRBD1 (6 bases). Trimming stripped 0 bases from V and 4 bases from J, with 12 bases between. The germline CDR1 and CDR2 sequences are DFQATT and SNEGSKA (reference sequence). CDR3 length: 14 residues. CDR3: CSAREEGGIYGYTF. In nucleotides, the CDR3 is TGCAGTGCTAGAGAGGAAGGGGGGATCTATGGCTACACCTTC.

The gene calls are TRBV25-1 and TRBJ1-6; unclear D gene. There are 16 residues in the CDR3. V was cut by 6 bases and J by 0 bases, with 12 bases left in between. Germline lookup yields CDR1 MGHDK and CDR2 SYGVNS. CDR3 nucleotide sequence: TGTGCCAGCAGGCCGGTTGGGAGCTCCTATAATTCACCCCTCCACTTT. Translated: CASRPVGSSYNSPLHF. Complete variable domain (other parts from reference TRBV25-1 and TRBJ1-6): EADIYQTPRYLVIGTGKKITLECSQTMGHDKMYWYQQDPGMELHLIHYSYGVNSTEKGDLSSESTVSRIRTEHFPLTLESARPSHTSQYLCASRPVGSSYNSPLHFGNGTRLTVT.

V gene TRBV28 combines with J gene TRBJ1-3; perhaps TRBD1 as D (6 bases). This CDR3 contains 15 residues. Trimming took off 5 bases at V and 4 bases at J, with 15 bases between the two ends. Germline-derived CDR1 and CDR2 are MDHEN and SYDVKM. The CDR3 spells CASSADRSGGNTIYF. In nucleotides, the CDR3 is TGTGCCAGCAGTGCCGACAGGTCTGGCGGAAACACCATATATTTT. Based on the CDR3 plus reference TRBV28 and TRBJ1-3, the full variable domain is DVKVTQSSRYLVKRTGEKVFLECVQDMDHENMFWYRQDPGLGLRLIYFSYDVKMKEKGDIPEGYSVSREKKERFSLILESASTNQTSMYLCASSADRSGGNTIYFGEGSWLTVV.

The genes are TRBV9 and TRBJ2-1; 8 nucleotides match TRBD1. CDR3 length equals 13 residues. Germline V CDR1 and CDR2: SGDLS, YYNGEE. After removal of 4 bases from V and 6 bases from J, the junction contained 3 bases not matched to a gene. CDR3 nucleotides: TGTGCCAGCAGCTCCGGGACAGGCAATGAGCAGTTCTTC. This gives the protein CASSSGTGNEQFF.

The chain is built from TRBV18 and TRBJ1-1, with D possibly being TRBD1 (5 bases). Germline lookup yields CDR1 KGHSH and CDR2 LQKENI. V lost 1 base and J lost 7, with 10 bases in between. The CDR3 has 13 amino acids. This CDR3 is CASSPLGGGEAFF. In DNA, the CDR3 is TGTGCCAGCTCACCACTCGGGGGGGGTGAAGCTTTCTTT.

The chain carries TRBV7-8 and TRBJ1-1; 8 nucleotides align to TRBD1. CDR1 SGHVS and CDR2 FQNEAQ come from the germline V gene. This CDR3 region has 14 residues. The junction had 2 bases not matched to a gene; V was cut back by 1 base and J by 4 bases. The CDR3 coding sequence is TGTGCCAGCAGCTTAGTGGGACAGGTCACTGAAGCTTTCTTT. Protein product: CASSLVGQVTEAFF.

V gene TRBV9 combines with J gene TRBJ1-5; D is unresolved. The V and J ends lost 2 bases and 5 bases respectively, with 11 bases between them. Germline values: CDR1 SGDLS, CDR2 YYNGEE. The CDR3 runs 14 residues. The CDR3: CASSVDEGYQPQHF. The CDR3 DNA sequence: TGTGCCAGCAGCGTCGACGAGGGCTATCAGCCCCAGCATTTT.

This clonotype was counted a few times. This sequence joins TRBV20-1 and TRBJ1-1; D uncertain. V was pared by 1 base and J by 1 base, with 7 bases between. Germline-derived CDR1 and CDR2 are DFQATT and SNEGSKA (reference sequence). The CDR3 runs to 13 residues. As DNA, the CDR3 is TGCAGTGCTAGAGGTATGGCGAACACTGAAGCTTTCTTT. Amino acid sequence: CSARGMANTEAFF.

V is TRBV6-4 and J is TRBJ2-1, with 7 bases identical to TRBD2. Germline lookup yields CDR1 MRHNA and CDR2 SNTAGT. The CDR3 loop spans 16 amino acids. Trimming removed 4 bases from V and 4 bases from J; junction bases left unmatched: 10. CDR3 sequence: CASSGSRGGAYNEQFF. The CDR3 DNA follows: TGTGCCAGCAGTGGGTCCCGCGGGGGAGCTTACAATGAGCAGTTCTTC.

The chain is built from TRBV19 and TRBJ1-1; D perhaps matches TRBD1 (6 bases). The CDR3 spans 13 residues. Trimming shortened V by 5 bases and J by 4 bases, and 11 bases separated the two germline ends. Germline V gene sequence: CDR1 LNHDA, CDR2 SQIVND (reference sequence). Written as DNA, the CDR3 is TGTGCCAGTAGTGCGGGGGCTGGCACTGAAGCTTTCTTT. This gives the protein CASSAGAGTEAFF.